This TCR beta chain is from a study of OX40 agonist ivuxolimab in advanced cancers. Study information: Hepatocellular carcinoma, melanoma, renal cell or head and neck cancer was diagnosed in the dose-escalation patients. Study-level findings and limits: Compared with CD4+, CD8+ T cells on average had more expanded clones.

The CDR3 spans 15 residues. Germline V gene lookup returns CDR1 SGHRS and CDR2 YFSETQ. Unmatched junction bases numbered 7, after V lost 4 bases and J lost 3 bases. The sample holds a few counts of this clone. Its antigen is currently unknown. Profiled with immunoSEQ multiplex PCR; TCRdb holds only in-frame clones, not every one. This sample yields approximately 160,000 clones, of which around 94% are seen a single time; around 0.33% belongs to the top ten. Sequencing used CD4+ or CD8+ T cells sorted from blood, obtained in a trial of the OX40 agonist ivuxolimab. The chain uses TRBV5-1 and TRBJ2-7; the match to TRBD2 covers 10 bases. This receptor was obtained from an adult with an advanced solid tumor such as melanoma, head and neck, liver or kidney cancer. CDR3 protein: CASSRTSGVGYEQYF. The CDR3 DNA reads as TGCGCCAGCAGCCGTACTAGCGGGGTGGGCTACGAGCAGTACTTC.